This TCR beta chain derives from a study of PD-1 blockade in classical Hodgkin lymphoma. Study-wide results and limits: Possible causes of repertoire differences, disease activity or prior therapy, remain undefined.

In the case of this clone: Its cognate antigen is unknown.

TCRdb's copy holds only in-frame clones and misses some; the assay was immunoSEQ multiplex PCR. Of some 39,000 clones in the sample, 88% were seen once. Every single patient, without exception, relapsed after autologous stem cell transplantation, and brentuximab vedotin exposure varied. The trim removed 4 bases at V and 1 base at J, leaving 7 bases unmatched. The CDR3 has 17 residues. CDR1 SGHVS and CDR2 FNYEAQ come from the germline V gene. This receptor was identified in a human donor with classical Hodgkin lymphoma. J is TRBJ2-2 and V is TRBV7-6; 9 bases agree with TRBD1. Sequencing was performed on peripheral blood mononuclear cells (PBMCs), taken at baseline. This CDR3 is CASSSRQGVGNTGELFF. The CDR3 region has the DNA TGTGCCAGCAGCTCTCGACAGGGGGTTGGGAACACCGGGGAGCTGTTTTTT.